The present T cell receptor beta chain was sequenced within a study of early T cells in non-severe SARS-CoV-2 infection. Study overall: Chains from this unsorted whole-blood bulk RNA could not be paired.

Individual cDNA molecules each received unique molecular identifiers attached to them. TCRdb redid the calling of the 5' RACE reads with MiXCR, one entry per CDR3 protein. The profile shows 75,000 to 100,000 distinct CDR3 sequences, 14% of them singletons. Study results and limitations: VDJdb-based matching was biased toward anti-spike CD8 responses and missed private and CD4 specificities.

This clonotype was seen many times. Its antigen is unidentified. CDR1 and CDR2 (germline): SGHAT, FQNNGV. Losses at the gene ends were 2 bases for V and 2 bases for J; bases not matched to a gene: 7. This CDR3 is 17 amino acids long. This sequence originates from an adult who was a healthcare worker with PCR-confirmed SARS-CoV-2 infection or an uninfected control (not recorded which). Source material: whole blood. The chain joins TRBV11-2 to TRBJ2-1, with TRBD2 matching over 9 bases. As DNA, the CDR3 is TGTGCCAGCAGCTTAAATAGCGGGAGTGACCCCTACAATGAGCAGTTCTTC. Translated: CASSLNSGSDPYNEQFF.